This T cell receptor beta chain was documented in a study of OX40 agonist ivuxolimab in advanced cancers. Study context: Patients' therapy was ivuxolimab, an antibody that acts as an agonist of OX40 (CD134). The patients received ivuxolimab by intravenous route every 2 weeks at 0.01 to 10 mg/kg.

In the case of this clone: Its antigen is not identified.

Study outcomes and limitations: Researchers report that CD8+ T cells had, on average, more expanded clones than CD4+.

Only in-frame clones appear in the TCRdb table, and some are missing; sequencing was by immunoSEQ multiplex PCR. The top ten hold around 2% of the sample, which has 80,000 or so clones, more than 80% seen once. The CDR3 has 12 amino acids. CDR1 is SGHRS and CDR2 is YFSETQ in the germline V gene. Trimming pared 4 bases from V and 5 bases from J, leaving 10 bases between. The clonotype originates from an adult with an advanced solid tumor such as melanoma, head and neck, liver or kidney cancer. The sequencing here drew on CD4+ or CD8+ T cells sorted from blood, taken in a trial of the OX40 agonist ivuxolimab. The chain has TRBV5-1 and TRBJ2-7, with D possibly matching TRBD2 (5 bases). CDR3 in DNA: TGCGCCAGCAGCATGACGGGGAACGAGCAGTACTTC. It codes for CASSMTGNEQYF.